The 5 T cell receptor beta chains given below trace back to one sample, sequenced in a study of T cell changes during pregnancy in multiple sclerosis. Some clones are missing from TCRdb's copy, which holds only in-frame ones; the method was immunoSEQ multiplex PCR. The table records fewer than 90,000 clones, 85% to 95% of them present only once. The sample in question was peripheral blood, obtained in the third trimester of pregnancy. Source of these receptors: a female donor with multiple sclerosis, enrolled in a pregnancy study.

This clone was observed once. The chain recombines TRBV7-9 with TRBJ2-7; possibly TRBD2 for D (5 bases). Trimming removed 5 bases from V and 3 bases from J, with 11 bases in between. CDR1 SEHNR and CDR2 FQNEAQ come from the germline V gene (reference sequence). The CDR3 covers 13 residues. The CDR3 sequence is CASSTGFLYEQYF. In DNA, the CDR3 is TGTGCCAGCAGCACGGGATTTCTCTACGAGCAGTACTTC.

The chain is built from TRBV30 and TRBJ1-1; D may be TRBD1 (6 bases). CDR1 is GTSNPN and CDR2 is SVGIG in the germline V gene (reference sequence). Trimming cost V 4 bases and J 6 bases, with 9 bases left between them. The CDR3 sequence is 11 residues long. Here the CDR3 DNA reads TGTGCCTGGACGAACAGGGCTGAAGCTTTCTTT. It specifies CAWTNRAEAFF. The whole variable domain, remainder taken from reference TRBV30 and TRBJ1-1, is SQTIHQWPATLVQPVGSPLSLECTVEGTSNPNLYWYRQAAGRGLQLLFYSVGIGQISSEVPQNLSASRPQDRQFILSSKKLLLSDSGFYLCAWTNRAEAFFGQGTRLTVV.

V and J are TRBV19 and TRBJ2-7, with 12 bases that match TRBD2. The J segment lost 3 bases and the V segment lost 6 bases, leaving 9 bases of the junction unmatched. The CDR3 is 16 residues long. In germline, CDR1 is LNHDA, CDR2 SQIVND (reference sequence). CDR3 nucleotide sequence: TGTGCCAGTAGCCTGACTAGCGGGAGATTAGGCTACGAGCAGTACTTC. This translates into CASSLTSGRLGYEQYF.

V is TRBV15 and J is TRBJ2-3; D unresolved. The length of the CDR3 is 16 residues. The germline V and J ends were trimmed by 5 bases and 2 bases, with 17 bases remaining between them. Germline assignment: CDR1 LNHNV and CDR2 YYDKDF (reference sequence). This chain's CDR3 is CATSSAHDTLTDTQYF. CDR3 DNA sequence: TGTGCCACCAGCTCGGCGCACGACACCCTCACAGATACGCAGTATTTT.

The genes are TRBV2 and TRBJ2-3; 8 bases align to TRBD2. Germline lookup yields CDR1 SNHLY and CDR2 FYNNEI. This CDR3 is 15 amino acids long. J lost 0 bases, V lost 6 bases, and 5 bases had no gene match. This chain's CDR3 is CASSLLAASTDTQYF. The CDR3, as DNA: TGTGCCAGCAGCCTACTAGCGGCTAGCACAGATACGCAGTATTTT.